This TCR beta chain was obtained from a study of early T cells in non-severe SARS-CoV-2 infection. The overall study: Sequencing of bulk RNA from unsorted whole blood was done, without chain pairing.

This CDR3 is 15 amino acids long. The germline gives CDR1 MNHNY, CDR2 SVGAGI (reference sequence). The germline V and J ends were trimmed by 0 bases and 10 bases, with 13 bases remaining between them. Study-wide points: Private and CD4 specificities were missed by VDJdb matching, skewed to anti-spike CD8.

This clonotype was seen repeatedly, ten times or more. What it recognizes is unknown. TCRdb processed the 5' RACE reads anew with MiXCR; each CDR3 protein has one entry. Among 100,000 to 150,000 distinct CDR3 sequences listed, about 16% were seen once. Sequencing input: whole blood. The clonotype originates from an adult who was a healthcare worker with PCR-confirmed SARS-CoV-2 infection or an uninfected control (not recorded which). The rearrangement links TRBV6-6 to TRBJ1-6; D gene ambiguous. The CDR3 sequence: CASSYSGGSRSPLHF. In DNA form, the CDR3 reads TGTGCCAGCAGTTACTCTGGCGGGTCGCGATCACCCCTCCACTTT.